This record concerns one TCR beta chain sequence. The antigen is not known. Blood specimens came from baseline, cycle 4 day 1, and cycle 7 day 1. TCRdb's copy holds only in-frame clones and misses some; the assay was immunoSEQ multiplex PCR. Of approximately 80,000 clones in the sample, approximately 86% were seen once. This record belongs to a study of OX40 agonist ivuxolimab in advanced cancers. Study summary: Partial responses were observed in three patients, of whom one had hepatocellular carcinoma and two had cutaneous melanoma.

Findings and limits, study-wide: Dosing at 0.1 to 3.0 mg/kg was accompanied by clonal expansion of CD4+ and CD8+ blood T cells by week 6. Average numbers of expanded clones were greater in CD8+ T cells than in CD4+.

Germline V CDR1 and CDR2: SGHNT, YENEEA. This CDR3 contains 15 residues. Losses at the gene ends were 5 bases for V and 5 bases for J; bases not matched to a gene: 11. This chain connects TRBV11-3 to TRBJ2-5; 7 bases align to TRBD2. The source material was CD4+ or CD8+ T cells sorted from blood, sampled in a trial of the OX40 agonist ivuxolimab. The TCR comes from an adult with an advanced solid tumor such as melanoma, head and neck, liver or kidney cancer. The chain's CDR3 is CASSPRAGVMETQYF. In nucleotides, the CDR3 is TGTGCCAGCAGCCCCCGCGCGGGGGTAATGGAGACCCAGTACTTC. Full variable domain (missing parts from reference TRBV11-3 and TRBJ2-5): EAGVVQSPRYKIIEKKQPVAFWCNPISGHNTLYWYLQNLGQGPELLIRYENEEAVDDSQLPKDRFSAERLKGVDSTLKIQPAELGDSAVYLCASSPRAGVMETQYFGPGTRLLVL.